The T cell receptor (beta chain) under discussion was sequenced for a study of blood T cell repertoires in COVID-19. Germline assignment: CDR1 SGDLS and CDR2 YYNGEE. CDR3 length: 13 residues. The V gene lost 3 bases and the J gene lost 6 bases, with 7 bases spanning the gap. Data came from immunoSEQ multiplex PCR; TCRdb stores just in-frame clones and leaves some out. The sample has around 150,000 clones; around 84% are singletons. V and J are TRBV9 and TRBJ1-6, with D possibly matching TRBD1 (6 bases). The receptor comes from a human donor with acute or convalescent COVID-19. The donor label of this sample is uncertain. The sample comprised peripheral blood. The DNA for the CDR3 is TGTGCCAGCAGCGCCAGGGGTAATTCACCCCTCCACTTT. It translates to CASSARGNSPLHF.